This T cell receptor beta chain was obtained from a study of blood T cell repertoires in COVID-19. Study information: The origin of the acute and convalescent COVID-19 samples was the United States, Italy and Spain. T cells, B-cell-depleted T cells, or PBMCs supplied cDNA or gDNA.

Per the study methods: Cell counts per sample came from amplifying reference gene primers. Profiling relied on immunoSEQ multiplex PCR, and the TCRdb table lists in-frame clones only, not all of them. V and J calls plus clone size are reproduced from that table; the DNA served to infer D and trimming. The sample carries some 150,000 clones, approximately 90% recorded once. Looked up from germline, CDR1 is SGHNT and CDR2 is YENEEA. This CDR3 comprises 19 residues. V lost 3 bases and J 0 bases, leaving 23 bases between the germline ends. The genes are TRBV11-3 and TRBJ1-1, with D tentatively TRBD1 (5 bases). The sequencing input was peripheral blood. The TCR was taken from a woman older than 75 with acute or convalescent COVID-19. The CDR3 DNA sequence: TGTGCCAGCAGCTTCCGACCCAGACCTAGGACAAACATGAACACTGAAGCTTTCTTT. It specifies CASSFRPRPRTNMNTEAFF.